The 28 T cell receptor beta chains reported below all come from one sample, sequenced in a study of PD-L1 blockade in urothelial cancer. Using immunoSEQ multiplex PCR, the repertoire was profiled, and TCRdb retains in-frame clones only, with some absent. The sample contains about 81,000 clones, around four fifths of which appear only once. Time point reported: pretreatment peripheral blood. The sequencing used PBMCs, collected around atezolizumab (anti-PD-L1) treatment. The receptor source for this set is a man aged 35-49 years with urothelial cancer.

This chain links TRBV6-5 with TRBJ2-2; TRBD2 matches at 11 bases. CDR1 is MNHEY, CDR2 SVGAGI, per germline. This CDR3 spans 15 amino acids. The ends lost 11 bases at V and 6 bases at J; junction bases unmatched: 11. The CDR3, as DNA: TGTGCCTCTCGGAGGTTAGCGGGAGGGGCCGGGGAGCTGTTTTTT. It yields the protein CASRRLAGGAGELFF.

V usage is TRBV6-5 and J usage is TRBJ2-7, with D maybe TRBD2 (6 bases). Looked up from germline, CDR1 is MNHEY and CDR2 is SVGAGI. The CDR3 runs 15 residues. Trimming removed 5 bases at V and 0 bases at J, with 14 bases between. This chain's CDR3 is CASSGIAASSYEQYF. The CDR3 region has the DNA TGTGCCAGCAGTGGTATAGCGGCCTCCTCCTACGAGCAGTACTTC.

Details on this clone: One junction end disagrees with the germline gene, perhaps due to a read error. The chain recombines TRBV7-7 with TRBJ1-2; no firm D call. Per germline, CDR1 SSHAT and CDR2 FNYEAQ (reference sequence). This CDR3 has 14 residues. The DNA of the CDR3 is TGTGCTAGCAGCTTAGTTGCACAGCCCTATGGCTACACCTTC. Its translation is CASSLVAQPYGYTF.

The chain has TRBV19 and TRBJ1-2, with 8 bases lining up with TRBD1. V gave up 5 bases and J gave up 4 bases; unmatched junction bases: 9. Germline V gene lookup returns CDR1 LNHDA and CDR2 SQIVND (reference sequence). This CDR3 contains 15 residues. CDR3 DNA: TGTGCCAGTAGTTCCCAACCGGGACAGGCCTATGGCTACACCTTC. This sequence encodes CASSSQPGQAYGYTF.

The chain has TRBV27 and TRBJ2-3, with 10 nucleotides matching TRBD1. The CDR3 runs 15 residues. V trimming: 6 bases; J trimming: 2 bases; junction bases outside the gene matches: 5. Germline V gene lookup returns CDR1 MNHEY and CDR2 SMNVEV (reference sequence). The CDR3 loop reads CASRLTGGLTDTQYF. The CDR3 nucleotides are TGTGCCAGCAGGTTGACAGGGGGCCTCACAGATACGCAGTATTTT.

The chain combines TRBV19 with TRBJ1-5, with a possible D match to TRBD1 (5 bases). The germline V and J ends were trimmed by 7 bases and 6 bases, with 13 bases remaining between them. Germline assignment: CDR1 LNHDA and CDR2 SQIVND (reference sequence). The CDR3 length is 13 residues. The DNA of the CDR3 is TGTGCCAGTAAAGGTCTGGGGCCTCAGCCCCAGCATTTT. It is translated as CASKGLGPQPQHF.

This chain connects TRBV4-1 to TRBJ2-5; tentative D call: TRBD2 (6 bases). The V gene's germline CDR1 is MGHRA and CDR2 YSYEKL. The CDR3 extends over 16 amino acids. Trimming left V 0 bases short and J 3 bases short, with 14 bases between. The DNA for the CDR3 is TGCGCCAGCAGCCAAGATAAGGGAGGCGGGAAAGAGACCCAGTACTTC. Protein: CASSQDKGGGKETQYF.

In DNA form, the CDR3 reads TGTGCCAGCTCACCAAGAGCCACAGATACGCAGTATTTT. Translating gives CASSPRATDTQYF. V usage is TRBV18 and J usage is TRBJ2-3; the D is unclear. CDR3 length: 13 amino acids. Trimming removed 2 bases from V and 2 bases from J, with 5 bases in between. Germline CDR1 and CDR2: KGHSH and LQKENI.

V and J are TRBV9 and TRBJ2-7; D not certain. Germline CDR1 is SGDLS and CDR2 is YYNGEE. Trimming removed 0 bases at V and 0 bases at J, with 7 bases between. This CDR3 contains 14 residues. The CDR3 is CASSVDAASYEQYF. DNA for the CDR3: TGTGCCAGCAGCGTAGACGCGGCCTCCTACGAGCAGTACTTC.

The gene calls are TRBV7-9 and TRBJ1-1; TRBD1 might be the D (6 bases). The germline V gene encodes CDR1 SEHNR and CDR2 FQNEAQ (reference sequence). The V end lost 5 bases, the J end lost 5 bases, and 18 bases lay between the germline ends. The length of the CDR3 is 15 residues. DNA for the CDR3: TGTGCCAGCAGCACGAAATCGACAGGACGTACTGAAGCTTTCTTT. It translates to CASSTKSTGRTEAFF.

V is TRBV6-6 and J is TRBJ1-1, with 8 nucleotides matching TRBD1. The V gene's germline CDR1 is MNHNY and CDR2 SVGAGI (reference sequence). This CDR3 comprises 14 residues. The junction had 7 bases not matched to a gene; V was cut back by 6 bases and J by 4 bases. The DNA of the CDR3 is TGTGCCAGCAGACAGGGGGGGGCGAGCACTGAAGCTTTCTTT. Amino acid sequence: CASRQGGASTEAFF.

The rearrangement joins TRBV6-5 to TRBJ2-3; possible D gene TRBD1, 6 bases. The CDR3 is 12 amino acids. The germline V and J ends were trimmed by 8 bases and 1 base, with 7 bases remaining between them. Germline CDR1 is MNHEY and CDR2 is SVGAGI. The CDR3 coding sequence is TGTGCCAGCGGGGGCCGCACAGATACGCAGTATTTT. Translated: CASGGRTDTQYF.

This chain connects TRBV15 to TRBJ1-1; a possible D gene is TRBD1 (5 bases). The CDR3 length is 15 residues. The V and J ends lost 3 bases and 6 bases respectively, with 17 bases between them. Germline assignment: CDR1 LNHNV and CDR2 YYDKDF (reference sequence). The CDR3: CATSRVMGLKAEAFF. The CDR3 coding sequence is TGTGCCACCAGCAGGGTCATGGGGCTTAAGGCTGAAGCTTTCTTT. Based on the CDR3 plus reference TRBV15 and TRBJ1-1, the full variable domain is DAMVIQNPRYQVTQFGKPVTLSCSQTLNHNVMYWYQQKSSQAPKLLFHYYDKDFNNEADTPDNFQSRRPNTSFCFLDIRSPGLGDTAMYLCATSRVMGLKAEAFFGQGTRLTVV.

The CDR3 DNA reads TGTGCCAGCAGGCCTGGAGGGGGCGGTCAGCCCCAGCATTTT. It yields the protein CASRPGGGGQPQHF. The chain combines TRBV6-5 with TRBJ1-5; TRBD1 matches at 7 bases. J was trimmed by 6 bases and V by 6 bases; bases with no gene match: 8. CDR3 length: 14 residues. CDR1 and CDR2 (germline): MNHEY, SVGAGI.

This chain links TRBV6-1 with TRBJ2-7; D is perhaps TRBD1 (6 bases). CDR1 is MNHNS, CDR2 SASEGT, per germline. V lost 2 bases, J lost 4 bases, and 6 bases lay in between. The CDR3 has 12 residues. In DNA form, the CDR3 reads TGTGCCAGCAGTGAAAGGGGGTACGAGCAGTACTTC. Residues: CASSERGYEQYF.

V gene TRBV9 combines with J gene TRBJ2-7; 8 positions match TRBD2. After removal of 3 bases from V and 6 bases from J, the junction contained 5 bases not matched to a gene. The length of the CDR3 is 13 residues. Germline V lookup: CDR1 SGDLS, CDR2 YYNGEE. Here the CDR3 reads CASSAGGLGEQYF. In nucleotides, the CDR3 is TGTGCCAGCAGCGCGGGGGGGCTTGGCGAGCAGTACTTC.

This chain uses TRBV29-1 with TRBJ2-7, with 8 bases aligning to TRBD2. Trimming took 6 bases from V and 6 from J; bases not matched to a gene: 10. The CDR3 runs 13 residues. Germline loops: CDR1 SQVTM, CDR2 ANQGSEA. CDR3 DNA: TGCAGCGTAGCCCCTAGCGGGCGGGGCGAGCAGTACTTC. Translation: CSVAPSGRGEQYF.

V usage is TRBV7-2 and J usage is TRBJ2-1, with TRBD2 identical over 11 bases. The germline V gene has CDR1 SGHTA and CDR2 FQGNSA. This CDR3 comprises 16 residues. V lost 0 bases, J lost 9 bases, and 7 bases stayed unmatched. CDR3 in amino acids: CASSLALAGGSSEQFF. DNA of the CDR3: TGTGCCAGCAGCTTAGCCCTAGCGGGAGGATCTAGTGAGCAGTTCTTC.

The CDR3 bases are TGTGCCAGCAGCCCAAGACAGGGACTGGCGGCAGATACGCAGTATTTT. It encodes CASSPRQGLAADTQYF. V gene TRBV7-3 combines with J gene TRBJ2-3; possible D gene TRBD1, 7 bases. Looked up from germline, CDR1 is SGHTA and CDR2 is FQGTGA. The CDR3 sequence is 16 residues long. V lost 5 bases to trimming and J lost 4 bases, with 19 bases between them.

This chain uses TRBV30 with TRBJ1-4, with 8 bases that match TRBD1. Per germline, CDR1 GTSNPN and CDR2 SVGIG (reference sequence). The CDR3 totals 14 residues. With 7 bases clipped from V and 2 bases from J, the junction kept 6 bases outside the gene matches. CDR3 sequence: CASRDRRTNEKLFF. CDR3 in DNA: TGTGCCTCCCGGGACAGGAGGACTAATGAAAAACTGTTTTTT.

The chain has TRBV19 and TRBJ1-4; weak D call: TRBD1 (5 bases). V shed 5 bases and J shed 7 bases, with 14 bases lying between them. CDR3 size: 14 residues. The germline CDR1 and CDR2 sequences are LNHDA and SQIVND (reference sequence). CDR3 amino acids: CASSSSHRFEKLFF. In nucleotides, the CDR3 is TGTGCCAGTAGTTCCTCCCACAGGTTTGAAAAACTGTTTTTT.

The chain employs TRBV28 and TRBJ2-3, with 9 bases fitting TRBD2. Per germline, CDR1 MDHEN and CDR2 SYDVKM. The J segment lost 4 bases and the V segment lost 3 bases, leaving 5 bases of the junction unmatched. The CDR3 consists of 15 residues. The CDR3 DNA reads TGTGCCAGCAGTTTGCAAGCGGGAGGACCAGATACGCAGTATTTT. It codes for CASSLQAGGPDTQYF. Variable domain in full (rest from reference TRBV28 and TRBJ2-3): DVKVTQSSRYLVKRTGEKVFLECVQDMDHENMFWYRQDPGLGLRLIYFSYDVKMKEKGDIPEGYSVSREKKERFSLILESASTNQTSMYLCASSLQAGGPDTQYFGPGTRLTVL.

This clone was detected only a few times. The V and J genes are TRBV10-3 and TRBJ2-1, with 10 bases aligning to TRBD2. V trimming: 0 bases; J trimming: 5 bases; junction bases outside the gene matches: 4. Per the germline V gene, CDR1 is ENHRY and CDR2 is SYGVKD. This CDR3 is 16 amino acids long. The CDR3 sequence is CAISESTSGRDNEQFF. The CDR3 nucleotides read TGTGCCATCAGTGAGTCGACCAGCGGGAGGGACAATGAGCAGTTCTTC.

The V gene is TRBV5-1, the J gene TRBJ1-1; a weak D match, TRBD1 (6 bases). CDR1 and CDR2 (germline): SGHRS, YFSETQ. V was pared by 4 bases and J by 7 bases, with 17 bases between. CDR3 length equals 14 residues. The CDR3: CASSRTRGLLEAFF. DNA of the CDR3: TGCGCCAGCAGCAGGACCAGGGGACTACTTGAAGCTTTCTTT.

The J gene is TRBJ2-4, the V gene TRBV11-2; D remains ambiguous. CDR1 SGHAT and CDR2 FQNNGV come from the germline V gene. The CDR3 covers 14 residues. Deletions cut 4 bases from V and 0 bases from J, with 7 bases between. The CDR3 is CASSSGLAKNIQYF. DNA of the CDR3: TGTGCCAGCAGCTCGGGTTTAGCCAAAAACATTCAGTACTTC.

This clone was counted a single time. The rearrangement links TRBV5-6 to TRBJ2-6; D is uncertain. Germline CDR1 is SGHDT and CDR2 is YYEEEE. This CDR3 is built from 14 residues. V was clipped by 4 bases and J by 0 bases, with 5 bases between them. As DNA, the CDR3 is TGTGCCAGCAGCACTTACTCTGGGGCCAACGTCCTGACTTTC. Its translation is CASSTYSGANVLTF.

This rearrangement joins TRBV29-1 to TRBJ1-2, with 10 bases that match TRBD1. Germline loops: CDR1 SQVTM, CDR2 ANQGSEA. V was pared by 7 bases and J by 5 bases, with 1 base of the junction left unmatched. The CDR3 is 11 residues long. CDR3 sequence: CSGGQGYGYTF. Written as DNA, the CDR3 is TGCAGCGGGGGACAGGGGTATGGCTACACCTTC.

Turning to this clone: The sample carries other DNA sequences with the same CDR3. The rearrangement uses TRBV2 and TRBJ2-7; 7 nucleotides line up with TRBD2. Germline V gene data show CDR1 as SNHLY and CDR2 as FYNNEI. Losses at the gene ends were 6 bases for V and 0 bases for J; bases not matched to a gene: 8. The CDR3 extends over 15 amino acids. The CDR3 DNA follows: TGTGCCAGCAGCCCACTAGCGCGTAGCTCCTACGAGCAGTACTTC. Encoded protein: CASSPLARSSYEQYF.